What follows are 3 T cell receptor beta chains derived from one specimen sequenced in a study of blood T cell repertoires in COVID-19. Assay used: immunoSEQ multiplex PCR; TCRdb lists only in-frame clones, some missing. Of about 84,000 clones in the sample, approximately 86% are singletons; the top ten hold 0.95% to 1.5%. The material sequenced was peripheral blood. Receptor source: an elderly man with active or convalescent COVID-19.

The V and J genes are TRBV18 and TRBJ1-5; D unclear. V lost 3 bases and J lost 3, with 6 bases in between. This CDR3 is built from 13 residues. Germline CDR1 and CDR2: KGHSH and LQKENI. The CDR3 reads CASSPSSNQPQHF. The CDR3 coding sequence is TGTGCCAGCTCACCGTCATCCAATCAGCCCCAGCATTTT.

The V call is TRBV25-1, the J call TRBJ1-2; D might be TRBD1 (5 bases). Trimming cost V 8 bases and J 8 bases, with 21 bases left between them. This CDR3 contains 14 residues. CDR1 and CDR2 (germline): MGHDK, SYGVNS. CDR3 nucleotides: TGTGCCAGCGTTCAAACAGGAGGGCTCGGAGGCTACACCTTC. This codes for CASVQTGGLGGYTF.

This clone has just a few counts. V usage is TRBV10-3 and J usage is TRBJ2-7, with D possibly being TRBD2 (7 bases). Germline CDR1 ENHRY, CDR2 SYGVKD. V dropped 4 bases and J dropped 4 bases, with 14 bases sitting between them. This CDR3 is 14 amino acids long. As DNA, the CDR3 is TGTGCCATCAGTGGGGGCAGGGGAGGGTACGAGCAGTACTTC. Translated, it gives CAISGGRGGYEQYF.